This TCR beta chain emerged from a study of response to subunit inactivated influenza vaccine listed by TCRdb under 2018. With respect to the entire study: Deep quantitative profiling of the T cell receptor repertoire was used in the study to follow responses to a trivalent subunit inactivated influenza vaccine. Here is what the overall study found, with its caveats: It was suggested by the authors that each seasonal influenza vaccination may recruit only a limited number of new T cells.

Regarding this clonotype: What this receptor recognizes is not known. Base qualities are not recorded, but no much larger clone differs from it by a single base.

Preparation of the library involved RT-PCR. Reads for this sample came from an Illumina HiSeq 2500. TCRdb trimmed public reads at Q25 via fastp, called clones via MiXCR and kept in-frame beta chains. CDR3 protein sequences are deduplicated, and each keeps its most common genes and DNA. For this sample the table gives roughly 540,000 distinct CDR3 sequences, of which approximately 22% were detected only once. 2.5% to 3% of the sample lies in the top ten. The germline V gene (reference sequence) yields LNHDA for CDR1 and SQIVND for CDR2. Counted from cysteine to phenylalanine, this CDR3 has 16 amino acids. Only the CDR3 part of the read is kept: 48 bases, read in frame from the first base. V and J lose 5 bases and 7 bases, and a span of 18 bases separates them. The sample was also linked to a second study, of T cells expressing NK-cell markers. Per that second paper: The TCR beta cDNA libraries were made using 5'RACE template switching, a step that added both a universal primer site and unique molecular identifiers. TCR beta-chain repertoires were profiled in sorted CD3+CD56+NKG2C+, CD3+CD56+NKG2C- and CD3+CD56-NKG2C+ T-cell subsets from eight donors. Among the eight sequenced donors, seven were HCMV-seropositive and one was HCMV-seronegative. To restrict sorting to alphabetaTCR-expressing T cells, an anti-gammadeltaTCR antibody was added in several experiments. For six donors, the dominant CD3+CD56+NKG2C+ clonotypes were among the top 10 CD8+ clonotypes and accounted for 1.0-7.0% of CD8+ T cells. Those dominant clonotypes were again the most abundant among CD3+CD56-NKG2C+ cells in a handful of donors, at about 25-60.1%. It remained unclear whether the expanded NKG2C-expressing T cell clones were specific for HCMV antigens. All eight donors whose samples were sequenced were randomly selected healthy volunteers, three of them men and five women. To determine HCMV serostatus, a commercial ELISA kit was used to detect HCMV-specific IgG in serum. Ficoll density gradient centrifugation was used to isolate peripheral blood mononuclear cells from blood. Using Miltenyi isolation kits, CD4+ and CD8+ T cells were isolated from PBMC through magnetic immunoseparation. cDNA synthesis was primed from the TCR beta constant segment and was followed by two successive PCR amplification steps. Illumina HiSeq 2000/2500, MiSeq or NextSeq was used to sequence libraries as 2 x 150 bp reads. Reads were demultiplexed and grouped by UMI with MIGEC, and clonotypes were assembled and quantified with MiTCR. To exclude erroneous sequences, only TCR cDNA sequences supported by at least two reads were retained. Downstream repertoire analysis used the tcR package, and clonotypes were matched across fractions by CDR3 nucleotide sequence plus V segment. Antigen specificity was annotated against VDJdb with VDJmatch, allowing one amino acid substitution in CDR3.

The rearranged segments are TRBV19 and TRBJ1-6, with no confidently assigned D gene. This clonotype was sampled from a man between 45 and 60 years old who received an inactivated influenza vaccine. Donor details come from another sample of the same person, matched by shared clones. This specimen was CD4+ T cells sorted from PBMCs, taken 11 to 12 days after vaccination. The sequenced DNA: TGTGCCAGTAGTCCTCCGGCGGCGCGTCAGAATTCACCCCTCCACTTT. The resulting protein is CASSPPAARQNSPLHF.